These 30 T cell receptor beta chains originate from one sample sequenced in a study of blood T cell repertoires in COVID-19. TCRdb keeps only in-frame clones here, not all; method: immunoSEQ multiplex PCR. The table records over 150,000 clones, around 73% of them present only once. Sequencing was performed on PBMCs or T cells enriched from blood (not recorded which). Source of these receptors: a woman between 45 and 60 years old who had recovered from COVID-19.

V and J are TRBV28 and TRBJ1-6; D is possibly TRBD1 (5 bases). Germline lookup yields CDR1 MDHEN and CDR2 SYDVKM. The V end was cut by 5 bases, the J end by 7 bases, with 12 bases between. This CDR3 contains 14 residues. The CDR3 region has the DNA TGTGCCAGCAGTCACCAGGGTAGGAATTCACCCCTCCACTTT. Translated, it gives CASSHQGRNSPLHF.

Only a few counts were recorded for this clone. The J gene is TRBJ1-3, the V gene TRBV5-4; D remains ambiguous. V was cut by 0 bases and J by 0 bases, with 13 bases left in between. Germline V gene sequence: CDR1 SGHNT, CDR2 YYREEE (reference sequence). The length of the CDR3 is 17 residues. CDR3 residues: CASSLAGGGDSGNTIYF. The CDR3 coding sequence is TGTGCCAGCAGCTTGGCCGGCGGAGGTGACTCTGGAAACACCATATATTTT.

The chain links TRBV28 to TRBJ1-1; D is ambiguous. This CDR3 has 13 residues. Germline-derived CDR1 and CDR2 are MDHEN and SYDVKM. V was cut by 8 bases and J by 1 base, with 11 bases left in between. This CDR3 is CASGHEQNTEAFF. The CDR3 DNA sequence: TGTGCCAGCGGGCACGAACAGAACACTGAAGCTTTCTTT.

This clone has only one observation. This rearrangement joins TRBV18 to TRBJ1-2; D perhaps matches TRBD1 (5 bases). Trimming pared 2 bases from V and 4 bases from J, leaving 17 bases between. CDR3 size: 16 residues. In germline, CDR1 is KGHSH, CDR2 LQKENI. CDR3 sequence: CASSPEGVGPSYGYTF. CDR3 in DNA: TGTGCCAGCTCACCAGAAGGGGTGGGCCCGAGCTATGGCTACACCTTC.

This chain joins TRBV7-9 and TRBJ2-5; TRBD2 is a possible D gene (6 bases). The CDR3 totals 13 residues. Germline V lookup: CDR1 SEHNR, CDR2 FQNEAQ (reference sequence). Trimming removed 1 base at V and 7 bases at J, with 10 bases between. CDR3 sequence: CASSLGEVGTQYF. The CDR3 DNA reads TGTGCCAGCAGCTTAGGGGAGGTTGGGACCCAGTACTTC.

This clone was detected a few times. This chain links TRBV12-3 or TRBV12-4 with TRBJ1-1; the match to TRBD1 covers 11 bases. Trimming at V came to 11 bases and at J to 10 bases, leaving 9 bases not matched to a gene. The CDR3 totals 12 residues. In DNA, the CDR3 is TGTGCCGGATCCGGACAGGGGGCTGCAGCTTTCTTT. Translating gives CAGSGQGAAAFF.

The CDR3 sequence is CASSFGTSGTNEQFF. The CDR3 region has the DNA TGTGCCAGCAGTTTTGGGACTAGCGGGACCAATGAGCAGTTCTTC. The chain is built from TRBV27 and TRBJ2-1, with 13 bases identical to TRBD2. Looked up from germline, CDR1 is MNHEY and CDR2 is SMNVEV (reference sequence). The J segment lost 6 bases and the V segment lost 3 bases, leaving 2 bases of the junction unmatched. The CDR3 runs 15 residues.

This chain joins TRBV6-5 and TRBJ2-1, with TRBD2 matching over 10 bases. J gave up 6 bases and V 0 bases, and 2 bases lay outside the gene matches. The CDR3 runs to 15 residues. Germline loops: CDR1 MNHEY, CDR2 SVGAGI. This CDR3 is CASSYSGLASNEQFF. As DNA, the CDR3 is TGTGCCAGCAGTTACTCGGGACTAGCGTCCAATGAGCAGTTCTTC.

V gene TRBV9 combines with J gene TRBJ1-1, with a weak D call TRBD1 (5 bases). The CDR3 consists of 15 residues. Germline lookup yields CDR1 SGDLS and CDR2 YYNGEE. Trimming stripped 2 bases from V and 4 bases from J, with 15 bases between. CDR3 in amino acids: CASSVRGSGGTEAFF. In nucleotides, the CDR3 is TGTGCCAGCAGCGTTAGGGGTTCGGGGGGCACTGAAGCTTTCTTT. The full variable domain, with the rest looked up from reference TRBV9 and TRBJ1-1, is DSGVTQTPKHLITATGQRVTLRCSPRSGDLSVYWYQQSLDQGLQFLIQYYNGEERAKGNILERFSAQQFPDLHSELNLSSLELGDSALYFCASSVRGSGGTEAFFGQGTRLTVV.

This chain links TRBV7-9 with TRBJ2-1, with TRBD2 identical over 7 bases. The CDR3 spans 14 residues. The V segment lost 4 bases and the J segment 9 bases; nucleotides outside the gene matches: 9. Looked up from germline, CDR1 is SEHNR and CDR2 is FQNEAQ (reference sequence). CDR3: CASSSLAGVGEQFF. CDR3 coding DNA: TGTGCCAGCAGCTCTCTCGCGGGAGTGGGTGAGCAGTTCTTC.

J is TRBJ1-6 and V is TRBV27; possible D gene TRBD1, 5 bases. V was shortened by 4 bases and J by 9 bases, with 19 bases between the two germline ends. The length of the CDR3 is 16 residues. Germline values: CDR1 MNHEY, CDR2 SMNVEV (reference sequence). CDR3 residues: CASSSPSRQTTSPLHF. DNA for the CDR3: TGTGCCAGCAGTTCTCCTTCCCGACAGACAACTTCACCCCTCCACTTT.

The chain is built from TRBV7-9 and TRBJ1-5, with 9 nucleotides matching TRBD1. The CDR3 spans 18 residues. CDR1 is SEHNR and CDR2 is FQNEAQ in the germline V gene (reference sequence). V was clipped by 5 bases and J by 0 bases; unmatched bases: 11. The CDR3 region is CASSRGTGRGYSNQPQHF. Written as DNA, the CDR3 is TGTGCCAGCAGCCGCGGGACAGGGCGGGGGTATAGCAATCAGCCCCAGCATTTT.

This chain uses TRBV2 with TRBJ2-1; no firm D call. The CDR3 has 13 amino acids. Looked up from germline, CDR1 is SNHLY and CDR2 is FYNNEI. The V gene lost 3 bases and the J gene lost 2 bases, with 5 bases spanning the gap. CDR3 protein: CASSEAAYNEQFF. CDR3 DNA sequence: TGTGCCAGCAGTGAGGCAGCCTACAATGAGCAGTTCTTC. Looking up the rest from reference TRBV2 and TRBJ2-1 gives the full variable domain: EPEVTQTPSHQVTQMGQEVILRCVPISNHLYFYWYRQILGQKVEFLVSFYNNEISEKSEIFDDQFSVERPDGSNFTLKIRSTKLEDSAMYFCASSEAAYNEQFFGPGTRLTVL.

This CDR3 reads CASSLIPGRHNEQFF. The CDR3 coding sequence is TGTGCCAGCAGCTTAATCCCAGGGAGGCACAATGAGCAGTTCTTC. This chain uses TRBV7-3 with TRBJ2-1, with a possible D match to TRBD2 (6 bases). The CDR3 contains 15 residues. V lost 1 base, J lost 5 bases, and 12 bases lay in between. Per the germline V gene, CDR1 is SGHTA and CDR2 is FQGTGA.

The chain couples TRBV5-1 to TRBJ2-6; 8 bases are shared with TRBD1. V lost 4 bases to trimming and J lost 2 bases; unmatched junction nucleotides: 5. The CDR3 length is 16 residues. Germline CDR1 SGHRS, CDR2 YFSETQ. CDR3 in DNA: TGCGCCAGCAGCCGGGACAGGCTTGCTGGGGCCAACGTCCTGACTTTC. It codes for CASSRDRLAGANVLTF.

The rearrangement joins TRBV5-4 to TRBJ2-2; TRBD2 agrees at 9 bases. V lost 4 bases to trimming and J lost 2 bases; unmatched junction nucleotides: 6. This CDR3 is 16 amino acids long. CDR1 is SGHNT and CDR2 is YYREEE in the germline V gene (reference sequence). CDR3 nucleotides: TGTGCCAGCAGCGGAGCGGGAGGCTTAAACACCGGGGAGCTGTTTTTT. It is translated as CASSGAGGLNTGELFF.

The chain recombines TRBV28 with TRBJ1-6, with TRBD1 as a possible D gene (6 bases). Germline assignment: CDR1 MDHEN and CDR2 SYDVKM. The CDR3 has 13 amino acids. Trimming pared 6 bases from V and 8 bases from J, leaving 11 bases between. The CDR3 bases are TGTGCCAGCAGGAGACAGGTGGATTCACCCCTCCACTTT. It yields the protein CASRRQVDSPLHF.

V is TRBV7-3 and J is TRBJ2-5; maybe TRBD1 (6 bases). V was trimmed by 1 base and J by 1 base, leaving 7 bases between them. In germline, CDR1 is SGHTA, CDR2 FQGTGA. The CDR3 consists of 14 residues. CDR3 in DNA: TGTGCCAGCAGCTTAATGGGGGCCCAAGAGACCCAGTACTTC. This codes for CASSLMGAQETQYF.

V is TRBV12-3 or TRBV12-4 and J is TRBJ2-5; TRBD2 is a possible D gene (6 bases). The CDR3 is 13 residues long. V was pared by 1 base and J by 3 bases, with 6 bases between. As DNA, the CDR3 is TGTGCCAGCAGTTTAGGGGGGGAAGAGACCCAGTACTTC. Amino acids: CASSLGGEETQYF.

The J gene is TRBJ2-1, the V gene TRBV7-2; TRBD2 aligns across 8 bases. Germline V gives CDR1 SGHTA, CDR2 FQGNSA. The CDR3 is made up of 14 amino acids. V was clipped by 5 bases and J by 4 bases; unmatched bases: 4. The CDR3 region has the DNA TGTGCCAGCAGCCCCGGGGGGGTGTACAATGAGCAGTTCTTC. Its translation is CASSPGGVYNEQFF.

The chain couples TRBV11-1 to TRBJ2-5; TRBD1 matches 7 bases. The V and J ends lost 4 bases and 5 bases, in that order; junction bases with no gene match: 7. CDR3 length equals 14 residues. Germline values: CDR1 SGHAT, CDR2 FQDESV (reference sequence). The CDR3 DNA reads as TGTGCCAGCAGCTCTCAGGGGGAAGGGGAGACCCAGTACTTC. It specifies CASSSQGEGETQYF.

The genes are TRBV18 and TRBJ2-7; 9 bases line up with TRBD2. J was trimmed by 0 bases and V by 5 bases; bases with no gene match: 5. This CDR3 has 15 residues. Germline CDR1 reads KGHSH; CDR2 reads LQKENI. The CDR3: CASSSLAGRSYEQYF. The CDR3 DNA reads as TGTGCCAGCTCATCTCTAGCGGGACGCTCCTACGAGCAGTACTTC.

This chain joins TRBV3-1 (or the pseudogene TRBV3-2) and TRBJ1-1; 9 bases fit TRBD1. Trimming cost V 4 bases and J 10 bases; bases outside gene matches: 13. Germline CDR1 reads LGHDT; CDR2 reads YNNKEL (reference sequence). This CDR3 contains 15 residues. CDR3 residues: CASSLSRDREFGAFF. The CDR3 DNA reads as TGTGCCAGCAGCCTTAGCCGGGACAGGGAGTTCGGAGCTTTCTTT.

The chain has TRBV28 and TRBJ2-1, with 7 bases that match TRBD1. The CDR3 has 16 amino acids. Germline values: CDR1 MDHEN, CDR2 SYDVKM. V dropped 7 bases and J dropped 4; count of bases not matched to a gene: 13. The CDR3 sequence is CASTSSGTAPYNEQFF. CDR3 bases: TGTGCCAGCACCTCCTCCGGGACAGCCCCATACAATGAGCAGTTCTTC. Complete variable domain (other parts from reference TRBV28 and TRBJ2-1): DVKVTQSSRYLVKRTGEKVFLECVQDMDHENMFWYRQDPGLGLRLIYFSYDVKMKEKGDIPEGYSVSREKKERFSLILESASTNQTSMYLCASTSSGTAPYNEQFFGPGTRLTVL.

The chain is built from TRBV7-9 and TRBJ2-3, with D uncertain. Germline CDR1 is SEHNR and CDR2 is FQNEAQ (reference sequence). CDR3 size: 11 residues. Trimming shortened V by 8 bases and J by 3 bases, and 6 bases separated the two germline ends. CDR3 loop: CASSETDTQYF. DNA of the CDR3: TGTGCCAGCTCCGAGACAGATACGCAGTATTTT.

The chain links TRBV19 to TRBJ1-6; TRBD1 aligns across 7 bases. The CDR3 is 16 residues long. The germline V gene encodes CDR1 LNHDA and CDR2 SQIVND (reference sequence). Trimming at V came to 11 bases and at J to 7 bases, leaving 17 bases not matched to a gene. CDR3 DNA sequence: TGTGCCGCGACAGCGACGGGGACAGTAGCGAATTCACCCCTCCACTTT. It is translated as CAATATGTVANSPLHF.

The chain employs TRBV5-4 and TRBJ2-7, with 7 bases lining up with TRBD2. Losses at the gene ends were 2 bases for V and 2 bases for J; bases not matched to a gene: 13. The CDR3 totals 17 residues. From germline, CDR1 is SGHNT and CDR2 YYREEE (reference sequence). This chain's CDR3 is CASSFRPQAGAPYEQYF. CDR3 coding DNA: TGTGCCAGCAGCTTCCGACCTCAGGCGGGAGCCCCCTACGAGCAGTACTTC.

The rearrangement uses TRBV24-1 and TRBJ2-2; 10 bases line up with TRBD2. The CDR3 loop spans 17 amino acids. The germline gives CDR1 KGHDR, CDR2 SFDVKD. V lost 1 base, J lost 2 bases, and 3 bases stayed unmatched. CDR3 nucleotide sequence: TGTGCCACCAGTGATTTAGCGGGAGGGCCAAACACCGGGGAGCTGTTTTTT. This sequence encodes CATSDLAGGPNTGELFF.

This clone was counted only a few times. The chain employs TRBV7-2 and TRBJ1-3; possible D gene TRBD1, 6 bases. V gave up 2 bases and J gave up 7 bases, with 9 bases separating them. The CDR3 is 13 residues long. Germline V lookup: CDR1 SGHTA, CDR2 FQGNSA. CDR3 protein: CASSLNRANTIYF. Here the CDR3 DNA reads TGTGCCAGCAGCTTAAACAGGGCCAACACCATATATTTT.

This clone is a singleton in its sample. The chain carries TRBV6-2 or TRBV6-3 and TRBJ2-2, with TRBD2 matching over 12 bases. There are 17 residues in the CDR3. Germline V lookup: CDR1 MNHEY, CDR2 SVGEGT. Unmatched junction bases numbered 5, after V lost 2 bases and J lost 4 bases. The CDR3 here is CASSYRLAGEGTGELFF. CDR3 bases: TGTGCCAGCAGTTACCGACTAGCGGGAGAGGGCACCGGGGAGCTGTTTTTT.